Presented here are 9 T cell receptor beta chains from one specimen sequenced in a study of Ad26.COV2.S vaccination and SARS-CoV-2 variants (dated by TCRdb to about 2021). The treatment or condition label here, explained by the study, means: 15 to 20 received Ad26.COV2.S at low or high dose, single or two shots; 5 received placebo; per-sample allocation not given. Repertoires of vaccine and placebo recipients were sequenced from samples collected on day 63 after the first injection. Receptors were amplified or captured by the immunoSEQ multiplex PCR assay. The source is immuneACCESS, and TCRdb retained only in-frame sequences with V and J called. Part of the clones is not carried over; for the studies checked, unresolved V genes explain less than half of this, and the remainder is unexplained. Across this sample there are about 430,000 clones, with over 75% seen only once. About 12% of the sample goes to the ten largest clones.

Sequenced here: peripheral blood, sampled in a trial of Ad26.COV2.S vaccine versus placebo. All receptors derive from a person aged 18-65 years who received the Ad26.COV2.S COVID-19 vaccine or a placebo.

The chain carries TRBV7-6 and TRBJ1-3; no reliable D call. Germline assignment: CDR1 SGHVS and CDR2 FNYEAQ. Trimming took off 2 bases at V and 13 bases at J, with 24 bases between the two ends. The CDR3 extends over 16 amino acids. The CDR3 DNA sequence: TGTGCCAGCAGCTTAAACCTTGAAACTCGCACGAGTGAGATATATTTT. Protein: CASSLNLETRTSEIYF.

This clone was seen a few times. V usage is TRBV3-1 (or the pseudogene TRBV3-2) and J usage is TRBJ2-7; possibly TRBD2 for D (6 bases). The CDR3 consists of 14 residues. The ends were cut back, 0 bases at V and 3 bases at J, with 9 bases in the middle. Germline CDR1 reads LGHDT; CDR2 reads YNNKEL (reference sequence). The CDR3 region is CASSQEPGVYEQYF. CDR3 nucleotide sequence: TGTGCCAGCAGCCAAGAGCCGGGAGTCTACGAGCAGTACTTC.

The chain recombines TRBV28 with TRBJ1-4; D is possibly TRBD1 (5 bases). The V gene's germline CDR1 is MDHEN and CDR2 SYDVKM. The V gene lost 4 bases and the J gene lost 7 bases, with 13 bases spanning the gap. CDR3 size: 14 residues. As DNA, the CDR3 is TGTGCCAGCAGTTCCCCGACAGTACGTGAAAAACTGTTTTTT. This translates into CASSSPTVREKLFF.

The chain has TRBV2 and TRBJ1-6; 7 nucleotides align to TRBD1. The germline V gene encodes CDR1 SNHLY and CDR2 FYNNEI. Unmatched junction bases numbered 6, after V lost 3 bases and J lost 4 bases. CDR3 length equals 16 residues. Here the CDR3 reads CASSDPPTGYNSPLHF. CDR3 in DNA: TGTGCCAGCAGTGACCCACCGACAGGGTATAATTCACCCCTCCACTTT.

This clone was seen a single time. The chain is built from TRBV4-1 and TRBJ2-3; TRBD1 is a possible D gene (6 bases). V was shortened by 0 bases and J by 5 bases, with 12 bases between the two germline ends. Germline lookup yields CDR1 MGHRA and CDR2 YSYEKL. The CDR3 loop spans 15 amino acids. Here the CDR3 DNA reads TGCGCCAGCAGCCAAGATGGGACAAGGGGAGATACGCAGTATTTT. Encoded protein: CASSQDGTRGDTQYF.

V and J are TRBV6-2 or TRBV6-3 and TRBJ2-1, with D maybe TRBD2 (5 bases). The V and J ends lost 0 bases and 4 bases respectively, with 10 bases between them. Germline CDR1 is MNHEY and CDR2 is SVGEGT. The CDR3 has 15 amino acids. The CDR3 nucleotides read TGTGCCAGCAGTTACTCGGGGAGCGGATACAATGAGCAGTTCTTC. This translates into CASSYSGSGYNEQFF.

J is TRBJ2-2 and V is TRBV30, with a possible D match to TRBD1 (5 bases). Germline loops: CDR1 GTSNPN, CDR2 SVGIG (reference sequence). The CDR3 is 14 residues long. Trimming removed 3 bases at V and 9 bases at J, with 17 bases between. The CDR3 DNA is TGTGCCTGGAGCCCCCAGACAGCGAGCAGGGAGCTGTTTTTT. The encoded protein is CAWSPQTASRELFF.

This chain uses TRBV11-2 with TRBJ2-3, with 12 bases that match TRBD2. The length of the CDR3 is 19 residues. Trimming took 1 base from V and 3 from J; bases not matched to a gene: 11. From germline, CDR1 is SGHAT and CDR2 FQNNGV. CDR3 nucleotide sequence: TGTGCCAGCAGCTTAGGACAACTAGCGGGAGGTGGTTGGACAGATACGCAGTATTTT. Its protein product is CASSLGQLAGGGWTDTQYF.

The V call is TRBV29-1, the J call TRBJ2-1; a weak D match, TRBD2 (5 bases). V lost 4 bases and J 6 bases, leaving 7 bases between the germline ends. This CDR3 comprises 11 residues. The germline V gene encodes CDR1 SQVTM and CDR2 ANQGSEA. The DNA for the CDR3 is TGCAGCGTTGGACGGGGCAATGAGCAGTTCTTC. It is translated as CSVGRGNEQFF.